This passage covers 3 T cell receptor beta chains from one sample sequenced in a study of control samples from healthy donors and cancer patients. The data were produced by immunoSEQ multiplex PCR, yet TCRdb's version contains in-frame clones alone and is incomplete. The table includes 120,000 or so clones, less than 95% detected once. Sequencing was carried out using blood. These receptors were taken from a man between 18 and 35 years old in good health.

This clone was counted between two and nine times. The V call is TRBV5-4, the J call TRBJ2-6; possibly TRBD1 for D (8 bases). The germline CDR1 and CDR2 sequences are SGHNT and YYREEE (reference sequence). This CDR3 is built from 17 residues. The V gene lost 3 bases and the J gene lost 3 bases, with 16 bases spanning the gap. CDR3 sequence: CASSSDRVAGGANVLTF. CDR3 nucleotides: TGTGCCAGCAGCTCGGACAGGGTAGCGGGTGGGGCCAACGTCCTGACTTTC.

The chain recombines TRBV4-2 with TRBJ1-3, with D hard to call. In germline, CDR1 is LGHNA, CDR2 YNFKEQ. The CDR3 contains 16 residues. Trimming shortened V by 0 bases and J by 2 bases, and 11 bases separated the two germline ends. The CDR3 loop reads CASSQDGGSPGNTIYF. CDR3 sequence (DNA): TGTGCCAGCAGCCAAGACGGAGGCAGTCCTGGAAACACCATATATTTT.

This chain links TRBV2 with TRBJ1-6; D ambiguous. V was pared by 1 base and J by 7 bases, with 11 bases between. Germline assignment: CDR1 SNHLY and CDR2 FYNNEI. The CDR3 covers 15 residues. The CDR3 spells CASSEGGRSNSPLHF. In DNA form, the CDR3 reads TGTGCCAGCAGTGAAGGTGGCCGAAGCAATTCACCCCTCCACTTT.